The text below deals with one TCR beta chain. Antigen specificity is unknown. The sample is drawn from a study of cytomegalovirus exposure and HLA in healthy donors. This CDR3 is 16 amino acids long. Germline trimming cut 0 bases from V and 5 bases from J; bases unmatched to any gene: 2. CDR1 and CDR2 from the germline V gene are LNHDA and SQIVND (reference sequence). The PCR made use of 60 Vbeta and 13 Jbeta primers. Generated by immunoSEQ multiplex PCR, the TCRdb table keeps only in-frame clones and is missing some. This sample has more than 140,000 clones, with around 80% found just once. Study results and limitations: Presence/absence analyses treated sequencing depth as roughly uniform across donors. Compared with the roughly 670-donor mean, an Asian-associated ancestry cluster reportedly had fewer N-insertions, according to a later analysis.

The sequence was obtained from a man aged 25-45 years in good health and CMV-seropositive. The rearrangement links TRBV19 to TRBJ2-3; the match to TRBD2 covers 13 bases. The sample was PBMCs. The CDR3: CASSIDGTSGIDTQYF. The CDR3 DNA reads TGTGCCAGTAGTATAGACGGGACTAGCGGGATAGATACGCAGTATTTT.